This T cell receptor (beta chain) was captured by sequencing in a study of T cells in Graves' hyperthyroidism and ophthalmopathy. Using RNA transcripts as the source, TCR beta CDR3 regions were amplified. Initially, a first-round RT-PCR of the TCR CDR3 employed the HTBI primer set. TCRdb reanalysed the multiplex PCR reads using MiXCR and keeps one entry per CDR3 protein. The sample consists of approximately 700,000 distinct CDR3 sequences, over 40% of them appearing once. Points from the study as a whole: Most clonotypes that expanded in the thyroid above 0.001 also showed up in blood. Prediction of ophthalmopathy progression came a median roughly 6.6 months pre-onset.

This clonotype was detected a few times. The antigen remains undetermined. Uncontrolled infections, other autoimmune diseases, pregnancy or lactation led to exclusion of patients. Diagnosis relied on clinical symptoms, serum thyroxine and TRAb, thyroid ultrasound and orbital computed tomography. This sequence was found in an adult man with Graves' disease, either hyperthyroidism or ophthalmopathy (not recorded which). The sequenced sample consisted of peripheral blood or thyroid tissue (not recorded which).

The CDR3 spells CASEGPLDSGANVLTF. The CDR3, as DNA: TGTGCCAGCGAAGGGCCCCTAGACTCTGGGGCCAACGTCCTGACTTTC. J is TRBJ2-6 and V is TRBV6-5; the D is unclear. The V gene's germline CDR1 is MNHEY and CDR2 SVGAGI. Trimming shortened V by 8 bases and J by 0 bases, and 14 bases separated the two germline ends. The CDR3 runs to 16 residues.